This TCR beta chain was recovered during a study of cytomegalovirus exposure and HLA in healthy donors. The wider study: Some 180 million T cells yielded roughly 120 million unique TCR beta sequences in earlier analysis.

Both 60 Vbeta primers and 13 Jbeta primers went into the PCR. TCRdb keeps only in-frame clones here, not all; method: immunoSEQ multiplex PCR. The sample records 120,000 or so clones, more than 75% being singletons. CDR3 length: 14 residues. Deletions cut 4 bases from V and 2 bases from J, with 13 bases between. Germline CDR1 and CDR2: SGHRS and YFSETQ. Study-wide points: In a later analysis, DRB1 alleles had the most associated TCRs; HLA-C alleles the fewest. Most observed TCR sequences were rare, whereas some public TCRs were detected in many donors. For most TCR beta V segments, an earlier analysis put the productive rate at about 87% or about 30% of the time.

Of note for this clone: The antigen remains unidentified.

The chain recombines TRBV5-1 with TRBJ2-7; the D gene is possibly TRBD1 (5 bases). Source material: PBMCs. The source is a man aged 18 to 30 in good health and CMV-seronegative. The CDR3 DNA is TGCGCCAGCAGCCCCCCGGACACCACCTACGAGCAGTACTTC. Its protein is CASSPPDTTYEQYF.